The clone carrying this T cell receptor (beta chain) was picked up one time. The sample is drawn from a study of T cell responses to AZD1222 COVID-19 vaccine. TCRdb keeps only in-frame clones here, not all; method: immunoSEQ multiplex PCR. The data hold roughly 100,000 clones, with roughly 82% observed a single time. The CDR3 loop spans 14 amino acids. Per germline, CDR1 SNHLY and CDR2 FYNNEI. V was pared by 7 bases and J by 4 bases, with 8 bases of the junction left unmatched. The sequenced sample was peripheral blood, obtained on day 0 of AZD1222 vaccination. The chain links TRBV2 to TRBJ2-3; 7 bases fit TRBD2. This TCR was recovered from an adult in good health. The CDR3 loop is CASTWGGPSDTQYF. The CDR3 DNA follows: TGTGCCAGCACATGGGGGGGACCTTCAGATACGCAGTATTTT.